The 21 T cell receptor beta chains in this list originate from one sample, sequenced in a study of control samples from healthy donors and cancer patients. Here immunoSEQ multiplex PCR was the method, and the copy in TCRdb shows in-frame clones only, minus some. The data contain some 87,000 clones, roughly 91% of them singletons. Sequencing used blood. Receptors originate from a man younger than 45 in good health.

This chain links TRBV15 with TRBJ2-3; possibly TRBD2 for D (7 bases). The V end was cut by 7 bases, the J end by 4 bases, with 12 bases between. Germline assignment: CDR1 LNHNV and CDR2 YYDKDF (reference sequence). The CDR3 sequence is 13 residues long. CDR3 loop: CATKGGGPDTQYF. The CDR3 bases are TGTGCCACCAAGGGGGGGGGCCCAGATACGCAGTATTTT.

The genes are TRBV19 and TRBJ1-5; D is possibly TRBD1 (6 bases). Germline-derived CDR1 and CDR2 are LNHDA and SQIVND (reference sequence). The CDR3 is 17 residues long. V gave up 2 bases and J gave up 3 bases, with 17 bases separating them. The CDR3, as DNA: TGTGCCAGTAGTATAAGGGGGGCGGGGGGCTTCAATCAGCCCCAGCATTTT. This translates into CASSIRGAGGFNQPQHF.

The genes are TRBV7-2 and TRBJ2-2; perhaps TRBD1 as D (5 bases). Per the germline V gene, CDR1 is SGHTA and CDR2 is FQGNSA. There are 15 residues in the CDR3. The germline V and J ends were trimmed by 1 base and 4 bases, with 10 bases remaining between them. The CDR3 DNA is TGTGCCAGCAGCTTAGGAACAGGCCTCACCGGGGAGCTGTTTTTT. It specifies CASSLGTGLTGELFF.

This clone was counted a single time. The chain employs TRBV5-1 and TRBJ2-7; D assignment may be TRBD1 or TRBD2 (6 bases each). This CDR3 contains 14 residues. CDR1 and CDR2 (germline): SGHRS, YFSETQ. Trimming pared 3 bases from V and 1 base from J, leaving 11 bases between. The CDR3 protein is CASSYGGVSYEQYF. CDR3 nucleotides: TGCGCCAGCAGCTACGGGGGCGTTTCCTACGAGCAGTACTTC.

This rearrangement joins TRBV3-1 (or the pseudogene TRBV3-2) to TRBJ2-5; the match to TRBD2 covers 15 bases. Germline lookup yields CDR1 LGHDT and CDR2 YNNKEL (reference sequence). CDR3 length: 15 amino acids. Trimming at V came to 6 bases and at J to 4 bases, leaving 3 bases not matched to a gene. CDR3 in DNA: TGTGCCAGCAGGTCGGGACTAGCGGGAGGAGAGACCCAGTACTTC. This codes for CASRSGLAGGETQYF.

V and J are TRBV6-5 and TRBJ1-2, with 7 bases identical to TRBD1. CDR3 size: 14 residues. The J segment lost 4 bases and the V segment lost 6 bases, leaving 8 bases of the junction unmatched. Germline CDR1 is MNHEY and CDR2 is SVGAGI. The CDR3 loop is CASRRRGPLYGYTF. The CDR3 DNA reads as TGTGCCAGCAGAAGAAGGGGGCCGCTCTATGGCTACACCTTC.

This clone was seen a handful of times. This rearrangement joins TRBV7-8 to TRBJ1-1; D possibly corresponds to TRBD1 (5 bases). V was pared by 5 bases and J by 6 bases, with 16 bases between. The germline gives CDR1 SGHVS, CDR2 FQNEAQ. This CDR3 has 14 residues. CDR3 nucleotides: TGTGCCAGCAGCCCGAGGGACGGTGGGTCTGAAGCTTTCTTT. Its translation is CASSPRDGGSEAFF.

In its sample, this clone was seen once. V usage is TRBV24-1 and J usage is TRBJ2-7, with 7 bases aligning to TRBD1. CDR3 length: 15 residues. J gave up 6 bases and V 5 bases, and 12 bases lay outside the gene matches. Germline V gives CDR1 KGHDR, CDR2 SFDVKD. The CDR3 DNA is TGTGCCACCAGTGCAAGCTCCGGGACAGTCTCCGAGCAGTACTTC. It is translated as CATSASSGTVSEQYF.

The rearrangement joins TRBV27 to TRBJ1-1; D perhaps matches TRBD1 (6 bases). With 2 bases removed from V and 1 base from J, the gap between germline ends came to 8 bases. The CDR3 loop spans 14 amino acids. Germline lookup yields CDR1 MNHEY and CDR2 SMNVEV (reference sequence). CDR3 DNA: TGTGCCAGCAGTTTAGGGACACCGAACACTGAAGCTTTCTTT. Translated, it gives CASSLGTPNTEAFF.

The chain has TRBV7-9 and TRBJ2-7; 8 bases match TRBD1. This CDR3 has 15 amino acids. Per germline, CDR1 SEHNR and CDR2 FQNEAQ (reference sequence). V lost 5 bases, J lost 0 bases, and 6 bases stayed unmatched. In DNA, the CDR3 is TGTGCCAGCAGCCACGTCAGGGGGCTCTCCTACGAGCAGTACTTC. Its translation is CASSHVRGLSYEQYF.

This clone was seen a handful of times. The V gene is TRBV10-1, the J gene TRBJ2-7, with TRBD2 as a possible D gene (6 bases). Trimming left V 0 bases short and J 7 bases short, with 16 bases between. Germline-derived CDR1 and CDR2 are WNHNN and SYGVQD (reference sequence). This CDR3 spans 15 amino acids. The chain's CDR3 is CASSESRRADREQYF. The CDR3 DNA reads as TGCGCCAGCAGTGAGTCGAGGAGGGCCGATAGGGAGCAGTACTTC.

The rearrangement links TRBV4-1 to TRBJ2-5; possibly TRBD1 or TRBD2 for D (7 bases each). Germline V gives CDR1 MGHRA, CDR2 YSYEKL. The germline V and J ends were trimmed by 5 bases and 4 bases, with 23 bases remaining between them. The CDR3 totals 17 residues. The CDR3 sequence is CASSAGGAAFRGETQYF. The CDR3 region has the DNA TGCGCCAGCAGCGCAGGGGGGGCGGCCTTCAGGGGAGAGACCCAGTACTTC.

This clone is a singleton in its sample. The chain is built from TRBV28 and TRBJ1-1; TRBD1 matches 7 bases. Germline V CDR1 and CDR2: MDHEN, SYDVKM. The V segment lost 3 bases and the J segment 3 bases; nucleotides outside the gene matches: 10. The CDR3 is 16 amino acids. The CDR3 loop is CASSFGPGQAYTEAFF. The CDR3 bases are TGTGCCAGCAGTTTTGGTCCCGGACAGGCTTACACTGAAGCTTTCTTT.

The chain joins TRBV30 to TRBJ1-3; D is ambiguous. The germline V gene encodes CDR1 GTSNPN and CDR2 SVGIG (reference sequence). This CDR3 has 13 residues. V lost 5 bases and J 0 bases, leaving 8 bases between the germline ends. Here the CDR3 DNA reads TGTGCCTGGGGACTCCTCTCTGGAAACACCATATATTTT. This codes for CAWGLLSGNTIYF.

The V call is TRBV28, the J call TRBJ1-1; 9 bases line up with TRBD1. With V trimmed by 11 bases and J by 6 bases, 7 bases remained unmatched. CDR1 and CDR2 from the germline V gene are MDHEN and SYDVKM. The CDR3 is 12 amino acids. The CDR3 sequence is CAAGQGPPEAFF. Written as DNA, the CDR3 is TGTGCCGCGGGACAGGGTCCCCCTGAAGCTTTCTTT.

The V gene is TRBV28, the J gene TRBJ1-6, with 7 positions matching TRBD1. The CDR3 contains 15 residues. Looked up from germline, CDR1 is MDHEN and CDR2 is SYDVKM. V dropped 7 bases and J dropped 2; count of bases not matched to a gene: 5. Written as DNA, the CDR3 is TGTGCCAGCAAGGGTCAGGGGGCCTATAATTCACCCCTCCACTTT. Translation: CASKGQGAYNSPLHF.

J is TRBJ2-2 and V is TRBV9; no firm D call. V lost 0 bases to trimming and J lost 4 bases, with 13 bases between them. The CDR3 contains 16 residues. Germline CDR1 and CDR2: SGDLS and YYNGEE. As DNA, the CDR3 is TGTGCCAGCAGCGTAGTAGGGCCCATACCCACCGGGGAGCTGTTTTTT. Its protein is CASSVVGPIPTGELFF. The whole variable domain, filled in from reference TRBV9 and TRBJ2-2, reads DSGVTQTPKHLITATGQRVTLRCSPRSGDLSVYWYQQSLDQGLQFLIQYYNGEERAKGNILERFSAQQFPDLHSELNLSSLELGDSALYFCASSVVGPIPTGELFFGEGSRLTVL.

The chain uses TRBV6-5 and TRBJ1-2, with D hard to call. V lost 4 bases and J lost 5, with 14 bases in between. Germline V gives CDR1 MNHEY, CDR2 SVGAGI. CDR3 size: 14 residues. The CDR3 is CASSSRNGFYGYTF. The CDR3 region has the DNA TGTGCCAGCAGTTCCCGCAATGGCTTTTATGGCTACACCTTC.

The chain combines TRBV13 with TRBJ1-1; perhaps TRBD1 as D (6 bases). This CDR3 comprises 14 residues. Trimming cost V 2 bases and J 0 bases, with 7 bases left between them. Germline values: CDR1 PRHDT, CDR2 FYEKMQ (reference sequence). The CDR3, as DNA: TGTGCCAGCAGCTTAAGGGGGATGAACACTGAAGCTTTCTTT. Translating gives CASSLRGMNTEAFF.

The rearrangement joins TRBV27 to TRBJ2-2; possibly TRBD1 for D (5 bases). The V and J ends lost 1 base and 0 bases respectively, with 9 bases between them. The CDR3 is 16 amino acids. CDR1 and CDR2 from the germline V gene are MNHEY and SMNVEV (reference sequence). This CDR3 is CASSLFPGPNTGELFF. In DNA form, the CDR3 reads TGTGCCAGCAGTTTATTTCCAGGGCCGAACACCGGGGAGCTGTTTTTT.

The chain is built from TRBV19 and TRBJ1-5, with D possibly matching TRBD1 (6 bases). Trimming took 8 bases from V and 8 from J, leaving 22 bases between them. Germline V gene lookup returns CDR1 LNHDA and CDR2 SQIVND (reference sequence). The CDR3 has 15 residues. In DNA form, the CDR3 reads TGTGCCAGTCAATCGGCGGGGGGCGGGTTTGAGCCCCAGCATTTT. Protein sequence: CASQSAGGGFEPQHF.